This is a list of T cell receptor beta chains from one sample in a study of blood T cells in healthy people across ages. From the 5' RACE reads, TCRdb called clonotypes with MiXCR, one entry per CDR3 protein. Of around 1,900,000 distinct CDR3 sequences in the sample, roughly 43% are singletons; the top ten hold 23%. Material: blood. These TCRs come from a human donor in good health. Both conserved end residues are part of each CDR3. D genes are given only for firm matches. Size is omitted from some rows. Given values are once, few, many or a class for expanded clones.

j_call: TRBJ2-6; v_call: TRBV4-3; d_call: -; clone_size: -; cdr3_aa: CAGSRSARVEAGANVLTF; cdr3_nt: TGCGCCGGCAGCCGGTCAGCACGGGTAGAGGCTGGGGCCAACGTCCTGACTTTC
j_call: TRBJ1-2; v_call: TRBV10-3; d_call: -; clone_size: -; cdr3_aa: CAISEGDVQAGYGCTF; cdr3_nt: TGTGCCATCAGTGAGGGAGACGTCCAAGCGGGCTATGGCTGCACCTTC
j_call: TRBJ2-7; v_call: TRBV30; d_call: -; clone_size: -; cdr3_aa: CAWKRVGSYEQYF; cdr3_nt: TGTGCCTGGAAACGGGTAGGGTCCTACGAGCAGTACTTC
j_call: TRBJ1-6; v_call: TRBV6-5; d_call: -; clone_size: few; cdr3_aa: CASSYGYNSPLHF; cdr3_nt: TGTGCCAGCAGTTACGGTTATAATTCACCCCTCCACTTT
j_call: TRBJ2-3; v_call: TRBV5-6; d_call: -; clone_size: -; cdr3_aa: CASSTGPIHTDTQYF; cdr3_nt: TGTGCCAGCAGCACCGGACCCATCCACACAGATACGCAGTATTTT
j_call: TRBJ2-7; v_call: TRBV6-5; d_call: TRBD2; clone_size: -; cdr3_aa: CASTSWASGAYEQYF; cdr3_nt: TGTGCCAGCACCTCCTGGGCTAGCGGCGCCTACGAGCAGTACTTC
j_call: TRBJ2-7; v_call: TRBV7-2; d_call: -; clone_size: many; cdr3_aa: CASSFVRISHEQYF; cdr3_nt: TGTGCCAGCAGCTTCGTCAGGATTAGCCACGAGCAGTACTTC
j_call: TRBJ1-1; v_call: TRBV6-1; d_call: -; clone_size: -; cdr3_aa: CACSGDSSLAFF; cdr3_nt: TGTGCCTGCAGTGGAGACAGTTCGTTGGCTTTCTTT
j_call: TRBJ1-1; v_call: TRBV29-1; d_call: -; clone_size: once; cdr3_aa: CSVIKTGNTEAFF; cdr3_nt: TGCAGCGTTATCAAGACAGGGAACACTGAAGCTTTCTTT
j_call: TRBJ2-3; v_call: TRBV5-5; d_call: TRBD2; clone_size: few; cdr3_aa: CASSSSTGGTTDTQYF; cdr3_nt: TGTGCCAGCAGCTCCTCTACGGGGGGAACCACAGATACGCAGTATTTT
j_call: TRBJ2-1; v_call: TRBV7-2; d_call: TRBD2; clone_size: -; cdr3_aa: CASSLSYRTSYNEQFF; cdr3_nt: TGTGCCAGCAGCTTATCATACAGGACTAGCTACAATGAGCAGTTCTTC
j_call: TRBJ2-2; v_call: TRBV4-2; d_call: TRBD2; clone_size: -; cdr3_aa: CASSTLAGGPDGELFF; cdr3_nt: TGTGCCAGCAGCACGCTAGCGGGGGGGCCAGACGGGGAGCTGTTTTTT
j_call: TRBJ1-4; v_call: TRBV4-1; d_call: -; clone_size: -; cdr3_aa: CASSQDMRTALNEKLFF; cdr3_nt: TGCGCCAGCAGCCAAGATATGAGGACAGCCCTTAATGAAAAACTGTTTTTT
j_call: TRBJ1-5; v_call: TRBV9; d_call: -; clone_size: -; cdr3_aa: CASSAFPGENQPQHF; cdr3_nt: TGTGCCAGCAGCGCATTCCCGGGGGAAAATCAGCCCCAGCATTTT
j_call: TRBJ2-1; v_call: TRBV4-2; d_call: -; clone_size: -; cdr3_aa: CASSQAKGTHNEPFF; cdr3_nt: TGTGCCAGCAGCCAAGCAAAAGGGACTCACAATGAGCCGTTCTTC
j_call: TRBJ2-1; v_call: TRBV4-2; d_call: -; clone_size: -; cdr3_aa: CASSQDWENEQFF; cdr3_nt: TGTGCCAGCAGCCAAGATTGGGAGAATGAGCAGTTCTTC
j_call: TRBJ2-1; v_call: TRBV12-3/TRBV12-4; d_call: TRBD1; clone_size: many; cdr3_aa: CASNLGQANEQFF; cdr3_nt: TGTGCCAGTAATTTAGGACAGGCCAATGAGCAGTTCTTC
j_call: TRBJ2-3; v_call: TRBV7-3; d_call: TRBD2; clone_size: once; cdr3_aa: CASSTGTSLADTQYF; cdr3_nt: TGTGCCAGCAGCACCGGGACTAGCCTCGCAGATACGCAGTATTTT
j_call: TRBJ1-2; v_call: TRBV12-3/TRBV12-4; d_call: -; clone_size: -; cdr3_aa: CASTPSGAGYTF; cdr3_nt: TGTGCCAGCACCCCTTCTGGGGCTGGCTACACCTTC
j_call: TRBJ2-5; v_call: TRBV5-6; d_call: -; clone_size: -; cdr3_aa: CASSLLWRDQETQYF; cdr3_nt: TGTGCCAGCAGCTTGTTATGGCGGGACCAAGAGACCCAGTACTTC
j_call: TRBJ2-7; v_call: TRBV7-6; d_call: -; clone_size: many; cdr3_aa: CASSLSEGSYEQYF; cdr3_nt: TGTGCCAGCAGCTTATCCGAGGGCTCCTACGAGCAGTACTTC
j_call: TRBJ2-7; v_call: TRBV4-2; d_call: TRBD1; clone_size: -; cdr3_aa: CASSPSTGVRYEQYF; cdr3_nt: TGTGCCAGCAGCCCCTCGACAGGGGTAAGGTACGAGCAGTACTTC
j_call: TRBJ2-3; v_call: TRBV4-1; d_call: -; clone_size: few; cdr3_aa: CASSQDFGVTDTQYF; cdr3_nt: TGCGCCAGCAGCCAAGATTTCGGAGTCACAGATACGCAGTATTTT
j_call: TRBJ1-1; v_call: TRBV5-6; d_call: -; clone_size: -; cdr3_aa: CASSLVGPSTEAFF; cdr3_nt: TGTGCCAGCAGCTTGGTGGGGCCCAGCACTGAAGCTTTCTTT
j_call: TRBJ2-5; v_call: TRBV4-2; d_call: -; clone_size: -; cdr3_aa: CASSQLGLRVETQYF; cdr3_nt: TGTGCCAGCAGCCAATTGGGGCTCCGGGTAGAGACCCAGTACTTC
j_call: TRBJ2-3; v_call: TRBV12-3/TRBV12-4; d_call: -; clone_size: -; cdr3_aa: CASSQWDTAGEITDTQYF; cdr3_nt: TGTGCCAGCAGTCAGTGGGATACGGCAGGGGAGATCACAGATACGCAGTATTTT
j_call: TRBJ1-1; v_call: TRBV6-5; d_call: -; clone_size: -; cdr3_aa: CASSYSRVGGTEAFF; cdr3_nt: TGTGCCAGCAGTTACTCGCGTGTGGGGGGTACTGAAGCTTTCTTT
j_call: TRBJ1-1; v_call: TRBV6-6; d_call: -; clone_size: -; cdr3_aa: CASTKAGDTEAFF; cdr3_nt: TGTGCCAGCACGAAGGCAGGAGACACTGAAGCTTTCTTT
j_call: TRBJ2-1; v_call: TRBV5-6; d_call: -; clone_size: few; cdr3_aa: CASSPGRKSSYNEQFF; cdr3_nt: TGTGCCAGCAGCCCCGGCCGGAAGAGCTCCTACAATGAGCAGTTCTTC
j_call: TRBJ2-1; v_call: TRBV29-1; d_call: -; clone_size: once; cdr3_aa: CSGRTSRGDNEQFF; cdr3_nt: TGCAGCGGCCGGACTAGCAGGGGGGACAATGAGCAGTTCTTC
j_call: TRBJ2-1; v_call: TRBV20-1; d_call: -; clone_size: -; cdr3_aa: CSAHSRPHNEQLF; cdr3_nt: TGCAGTGCTCATTCCCGGCCACACAATGAGCAGTTATTC
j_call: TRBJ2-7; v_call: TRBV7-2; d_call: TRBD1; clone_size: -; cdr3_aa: CASSSSGGWYEQYF; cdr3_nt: TGTGCCAGCAGCTCTTCAGGGGGCTGGTACGAGCAGTACTTC
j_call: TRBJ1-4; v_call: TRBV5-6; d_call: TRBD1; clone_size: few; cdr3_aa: CASSRTDRETEKLFF; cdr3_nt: TGTGCCAGCAGCAGAACCGACAGGGAGACTGAAAAACTGTTTTTT
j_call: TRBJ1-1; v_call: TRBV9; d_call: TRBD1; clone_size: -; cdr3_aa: CASSPRGQGLTEAFF; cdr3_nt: TGTGCCAGCAGCCCTCGGGGACAGGGGTTGACTGAAGCTTTCTTT
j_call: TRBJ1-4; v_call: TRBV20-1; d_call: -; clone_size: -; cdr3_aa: CSARDPGGATNEKLFF; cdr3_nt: TGCAGTGCTAGAGATCCTGGGGGAGCAACTAATGAAAAACTGTTTTTT
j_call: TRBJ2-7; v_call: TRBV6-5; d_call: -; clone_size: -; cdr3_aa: CASSYTRLPGHEQYF; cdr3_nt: TGTGCCAGCAGTTACACTCGCCTCCCCGGGCACGAGCAGTACTTC
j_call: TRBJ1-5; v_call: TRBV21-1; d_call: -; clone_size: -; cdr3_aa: CASSSRGISNQPQHF; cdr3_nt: TGTGCCAGCAGCTCAAGAGGAATTAGCAATCAGCCCCAGCATTTT
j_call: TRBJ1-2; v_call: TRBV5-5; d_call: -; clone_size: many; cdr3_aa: CASSLAGENYGYTF; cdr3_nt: TGTGCCAGCAGCTTGGCCGGAGAGAACTATGGCTACACCTTC
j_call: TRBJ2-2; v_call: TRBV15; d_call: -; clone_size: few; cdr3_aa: CATLNVSANTGELFF; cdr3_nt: TGTGCCACCCTTAACGTTAGCGCGAACACCGGGGAGCTGTTTTTT
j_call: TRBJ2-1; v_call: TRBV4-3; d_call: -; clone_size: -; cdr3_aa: CASSQDWRDSYNEQFF; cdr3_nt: TGCGCCAGCAGCCAAGATTGGAGGGACTCCTACAATGAGCAGTTCTTC
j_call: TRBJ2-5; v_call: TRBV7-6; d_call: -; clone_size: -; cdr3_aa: CASSLGFAGFQETQYF; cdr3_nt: TGTGCCAGCAGCTTAGGTTTTGCCGGGTTCCAAGAGACCCAGTACTTC
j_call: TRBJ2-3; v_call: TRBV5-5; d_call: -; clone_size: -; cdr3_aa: CASSSALWADTQYF; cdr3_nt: TGTGCCAGCAGCTCCGCGCTGTGGGCAGATACGCAGTATTTT